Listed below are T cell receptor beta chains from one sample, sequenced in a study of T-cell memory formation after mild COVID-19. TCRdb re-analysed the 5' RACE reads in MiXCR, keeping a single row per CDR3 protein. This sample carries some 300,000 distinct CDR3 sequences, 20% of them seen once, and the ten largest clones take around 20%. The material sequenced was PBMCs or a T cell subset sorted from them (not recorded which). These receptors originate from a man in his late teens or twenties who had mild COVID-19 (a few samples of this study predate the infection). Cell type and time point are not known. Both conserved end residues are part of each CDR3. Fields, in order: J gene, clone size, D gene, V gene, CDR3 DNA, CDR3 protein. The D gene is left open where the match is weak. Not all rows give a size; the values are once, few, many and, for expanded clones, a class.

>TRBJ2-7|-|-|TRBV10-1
TGCGCCAGCAGCGACGGTATTTACGAGCAGTACTTC
CASSDGIYEQYF
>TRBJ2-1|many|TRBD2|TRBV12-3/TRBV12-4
TGTGCCAGCAGTTTAGGGACTAGCGACTACAATGAGCAGTTCTTC
CASSLGTSDYNEQFF
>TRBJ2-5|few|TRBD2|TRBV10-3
TGTGCCATCAGTGAGTCGACCGGGGGGGAGACCCAGTACTTC
CAISESTGGETQYF
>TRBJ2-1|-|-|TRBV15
TGTGCCACCAGCAGACCCTTCCAGAATGAGCAGTTCTTC
CATSRPFQNEQFF
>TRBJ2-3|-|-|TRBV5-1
TGCGCCAGCAGCTTGGTTGAGGCTATCCGCACAGATACGCAGTATTTT
CASSLVEAIRTDTQYF
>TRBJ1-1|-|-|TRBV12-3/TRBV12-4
TGTGCCAGCAGTTCTCGGCGAACGAACACTGAAGCTTTCTTT
CASSSRRTNTEAFF
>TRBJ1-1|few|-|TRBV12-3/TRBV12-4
TGTGCCAGCAGTTCCCGGGGTTCTGGTCTAGCTTTCTTT
CASSSRGSGLAFF
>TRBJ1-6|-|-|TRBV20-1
TGCAGTGCTAGAGCCCCGTCGGATGGGAGCTCCTATAATTCACCCCTCCACTTT
CSARAPSDGSSYNSPLHF
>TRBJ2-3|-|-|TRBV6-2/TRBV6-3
TGTGCCAGCAGTTACGAATACTTCGGCACAGATACGCAGTATTTT
CASSYEYFGTDTQYF
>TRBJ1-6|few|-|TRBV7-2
TGTGCCAGCAGCTTGACAGCGACCGAGAATTCACCCCTCCACTTT
CASSLTATENSPLHF
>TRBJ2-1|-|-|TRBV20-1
TGCAGTGCTAGAGCGTTTGGTGAGCAGTTCTTC
CSARAFGEQFF
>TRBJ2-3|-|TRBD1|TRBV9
TGTGCCAGCAGCGCCCACCAGTCAACGGGACAGCTCACAGATACGCAGTATTTT
CASSAHQSTGQLTDTQYF
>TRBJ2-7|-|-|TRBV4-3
TGCGCCAGCAGCCAAGATGAATGGACCCGCAGGGAGCAGTACTTC
CASSQDEWTRREQYF
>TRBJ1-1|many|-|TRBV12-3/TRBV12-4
TGTGCCAGCAGTTTCGACAGGAACACTGAAGCTTTCTTT
CASSFDRNTEAFF
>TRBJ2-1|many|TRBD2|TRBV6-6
TGTGCCAGCACCCCGGGGGGAAATTCCCTCGGGGAGCAGTTCTTC
CASTPGGNSLGEQFF
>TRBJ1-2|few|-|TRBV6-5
TGTGCCAGCAGGGACTTTCGTGGCTACACCTTC
CASRDFRGYTF
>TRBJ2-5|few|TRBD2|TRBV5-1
TGCGCCAGCCGCATTAGCGGGGTTACGGAGACCCAGTACTTC
CASRISGVTETQYF
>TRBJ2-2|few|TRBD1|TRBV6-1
TGTGCCAGCAGTGGACAGGGGGCCAGAGTCGGGGAGCTGTTTTTT
CASSGQGARVGELFF
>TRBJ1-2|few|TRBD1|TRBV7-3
TGTGCCAGCAGCTTAAATGAGGGACAGTCCTATGGCTACACCTTC
CASSLNEGQSYGYTF
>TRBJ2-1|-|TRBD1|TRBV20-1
TGCAGTGCGAGCGGGACAGGGAGGTTGAATGAGCAGTTCTTC
CSASGTGRLNEQFF